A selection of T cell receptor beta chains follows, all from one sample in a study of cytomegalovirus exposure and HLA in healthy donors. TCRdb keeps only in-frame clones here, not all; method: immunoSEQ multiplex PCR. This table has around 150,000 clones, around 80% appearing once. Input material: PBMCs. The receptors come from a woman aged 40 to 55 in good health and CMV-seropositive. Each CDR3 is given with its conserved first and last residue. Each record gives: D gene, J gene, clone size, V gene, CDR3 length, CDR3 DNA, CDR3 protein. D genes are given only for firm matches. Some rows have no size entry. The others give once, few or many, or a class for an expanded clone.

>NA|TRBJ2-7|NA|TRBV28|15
TGTGCCAGCAGTTCCTCCGGGGTCTCCCGCAGGGAGCAGTACTTC
CASSSSGVSRREQYF
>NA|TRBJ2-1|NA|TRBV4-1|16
TGCGCCAGCAGCCAACTGGACATACTCTCCTACAATGAGCAGTTCTTC
CASSQLDILSYNEQFF
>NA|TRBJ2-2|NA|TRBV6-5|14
TGTGCCAGCAGTAGGGAACAGGGTCCCGGGGAGCTGTTTTTT
CASSREQGPGELFF
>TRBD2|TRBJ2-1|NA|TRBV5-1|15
TGCGCCAGCAGCTTGAAGAGCGGGGGGGCGGGGGAGCAGTTCTTC
CASSLKSGGAGEQFF
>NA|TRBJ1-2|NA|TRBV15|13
TGTGCCACCAGCCAAGACAGATCCTATGGCTACACCTTC
CATSQDRSYGYTF
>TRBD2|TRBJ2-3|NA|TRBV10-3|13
TGTGCCGTGGCTAGCGGGGGGGTTGATACGCAGTATTTT
CAVASGGVDTQYF
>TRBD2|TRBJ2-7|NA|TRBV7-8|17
TGTGCCAGCAGCTTAGGCTCCGGGACTAGGAGGGGTAACGAGCAGTACTTC
CASSLGSGTRRGNEQYF
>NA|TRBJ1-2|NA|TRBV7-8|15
TGTGCCAGCAGCTTAGCGCAAACAGGGAACTATGGCTACACCTTC
CASSLAQTGNYGYTF
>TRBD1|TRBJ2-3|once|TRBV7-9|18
TGTGCCAGCAGCACCCGGGACAGGGGAGGGACTAGCACAGATACGCAGTATTTT
CASSTRDRGGTSTDTQYF
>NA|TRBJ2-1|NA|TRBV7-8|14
TGTGCCAGCAGCGGGCTCATCACAGACAATGAGCAGTTCTTC
CASSGLITDNEQFF
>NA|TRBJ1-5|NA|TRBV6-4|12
TGTGCCAGCAGAGGGGTCCGCCAGCCCCAGCATTTT
CASRGVRQPQHF
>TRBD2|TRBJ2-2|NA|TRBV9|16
TGTGCCAGCAGCGTAGGGGCTAGCGGGAGTCACGGGGAGCTGTTTTTT
CASSVGASGSHGELFF
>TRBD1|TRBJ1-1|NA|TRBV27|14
TGTGCCAGCAGTTTCGGGACAGCCAACACTGAAGCTTTCTTT
CASSFGTANTEAFF
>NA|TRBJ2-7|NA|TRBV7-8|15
TGTGCCAGCAGCTTAGGGGCTCAGGGAGGCTACGAGCAGTACTTC
CASSLGAQGGYEQYF
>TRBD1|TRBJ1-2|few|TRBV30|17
TGTGCCTGGAGTGCACCCGGGACAGGGGTACTTGTAGGTGGCTACACCTTC
CAWSAPGTGVLVGGYTF
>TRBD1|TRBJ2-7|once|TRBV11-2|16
TGTGCCAGCAGACCTAGAGGTGGACAGGGGACCTACGAGCAGTACTTC
CASRPRGGQGTYEQYF
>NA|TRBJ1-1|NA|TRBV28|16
TGTGCCAGCAGGACCCCCCTCGCGGGGTTTTACACTGAAGCTTTCTTT
CASRTPLAGFYTEAFF
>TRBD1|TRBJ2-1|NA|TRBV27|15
TGTGCCAGCAGTCTGGCGGGACAGGGTTACAATGAGCAGTTCTTC
CASSLAGQGYNEQFF
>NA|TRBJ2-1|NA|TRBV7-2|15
TGTGCCAGCAGTGCGGGCCCGGCGGAATACAATGAGCAGTTCTTC
CASSAGPAEYNEQFF
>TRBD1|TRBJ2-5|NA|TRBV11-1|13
TGTGCCAGCAGCGACAGGGTAGGCGAGACCCAGTACTTC
CASSDRVGETQYF
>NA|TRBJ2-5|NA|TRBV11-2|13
TGTGCCAGCAGCTTAGCTCCACCAGGGACCCAGTACTTC
CASSLAPPGTQYF
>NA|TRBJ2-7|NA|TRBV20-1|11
TGCAGTGCGGAGTCTGACTACGAGCAGTACTTC
CSAESDYEQYF
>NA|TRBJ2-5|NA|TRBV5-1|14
TGCGCCAGCAGCTTGGGACAGATACAAGAGACCCAGTACTTC
CASSLGQIQETQYF
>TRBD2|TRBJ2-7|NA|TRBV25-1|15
TGTGCCAGCAGCCTGGCGGGACTAGCTAAAGGCGAGCAGTACTTC
CASSLAGLAKGEQYF
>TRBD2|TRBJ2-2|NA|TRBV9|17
TGTGCCAGCAGCGTAGACCCCCAGCGGGGTTCCACCGGGGAGCTGTTTTTT
CASSVDPQRGSTGELFF
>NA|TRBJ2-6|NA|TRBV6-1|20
TGTGCCAGCAGTGAAGCGATGGGGGCCAGGGTTGAATCTGGGGCCAACGTCCTGACTTTC
CASSEAMGARVESGANVLTF
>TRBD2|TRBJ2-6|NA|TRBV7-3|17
TGTGCCAGCAGCTCTGTTGGGGGGGTTGGAGGGGCCAACGTCCTGACTTTC
CASSSVGGVGGANVLTF
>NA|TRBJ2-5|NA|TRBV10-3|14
TGTGCCATCAGTGAGTTGACGAGGCAAGAGACCCAGTACTTC
CAISELTRQETQYF
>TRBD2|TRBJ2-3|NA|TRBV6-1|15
TGTGCCAGCAGTGACCTAGCGGGGAAGTCAGATACGCAGTATTTT
CASSDLAGKSDTQYF
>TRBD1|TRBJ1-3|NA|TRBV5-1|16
TGCGCCAGCAGCATTACAGGGGATAGTTCTGGAAACACCATATATTTT
CASSITGDSSGNTIYF
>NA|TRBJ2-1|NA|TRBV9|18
TGTGCCAGCAGCGTAGCCGGGGGCGGGAGAGGCCCCTACAATGAGCAGTTCTTC
CASSVAGGGRGPYNEQFF
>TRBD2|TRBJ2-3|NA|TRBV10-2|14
TGCGCCAGCAGTGAAGCGGGGAGACGAGATACGCAGTATTTT
CASSEAGRRDTQYF
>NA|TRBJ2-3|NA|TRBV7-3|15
TGTGCCAGCAGCCAGGCACGTGGTCCCACAGATACGCAGTATTTT
CASSQARGPTDTQYF
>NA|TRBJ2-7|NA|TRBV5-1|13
TGCGCCAGCAGCTTAACTGTGTCCTACGAGCAGTACTTC
CASSLTVSYEQYF
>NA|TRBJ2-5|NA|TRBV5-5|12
TGTGCCAGCAGCTTGGGTCCCGGGACCCAGTACTTC
CASSLGPGTQYF